This TCR beta chain was recorded in a study of identical twins. V gave up 1 base and J gave up 0 bases, with 12 bases separating them. This CDR3 contains 15 residues. The germline gives CDR1 DFQATT, CDR2 SNEGSKA (reference sequence). This clonotype has a handful of counts. Only healthy Caucasians were enrolled as donors. A template switching step contributed a universal primer site, while unique molecular identifiers were present in the cDNA. Using its own MiXCR run on the 5' RACE reads, TCRdb lists one record per CDR3 protein. There are about 700,000 distinct CDR3 sequences in the sample; 8% to 9% occur only once, and 0.85% to 1% lies in the top ten. These same data were also listed under a study on yellow fever vaccine responses in identical twins.

The sequenced sample consisted of PBMCs. This receptor was taken from a woman between 18 and 30 years old in good health. This rearrangement joins TRBV20-1 to TRBJ1-1, with D unclear. DNA of the CDR3: TGCAGTGCTAGAGTAATAGGGAGGATGAACACTGAAGCTTTCTTT. Its translation is CSARVIGRMNTEAFF.